This TCR beta chain was captured by sequencing in a study of blood T cells in healthy people across ages. Study-wide points: Long-lived donors carried more naive CD4+ cells and greater diversity than aged donors.

To note about this clonotype: The antigen is unknown.

A sample-barcoded 5' primer and a J-beta primer mix were used in a second PCR of roughly 7 to 11 cycles. MiXCR was run by TCRdb on the 5' RACE reads, yielding one entry per CDR3 protein. The sample holds some 800,000 distinct CDR3 sequences; under 45% are singletons and the top ten take about a fifth. Each donor was a healthy Caucasian individual from Russia, aged roughly 6 to 100. Per the germline V gene, CDR1 is DFQATT and CDR2 is SNEGSKA (reference sequence). With 6 bases removed from V and 5 bases from J, the gap between germline ends came to 13 bases. The CDR3 totals 12 residues. The sequence was obtained from a man between 60 and 70 years old in good health. This chain uses TRBV20-1 with TRBJ1-1, with a possible D match to TRBD1 (6 bases). The material sequenced was blood. The CDR3 sequence is CSAWTAGTEAFF. The CDR3 nucleotides are TGCAGTGCCTGGACAGCGGGGACTGAAGCTTTCTTT.